This T cell receptor beta chain derives from a study of shared clonotypes between healthy human individuals (dated by TCRdb to between 2020 and 2021). With respect to the entire study: The cohort included three men and a couple of women between 18 and 49 years of age. The study deeply sequenced blood TCR repertoires of about 5 healthy adults to estimate repertoire size and the extent of clonotype sharing between individuals. For each donor, three plates each were used for CD4 naive and CD4 memory, two plates were used for CD8 naive, and one plate was used for CD8 memory. Leukapheresis yielded between about 0.85 and 9 billion PBMCs per donor. To increase sequencing depth and limit assay-specific biases, different laboratories used diverse techniques to prepare libraries and sequence TCR repertoires.

TCR CDR3 regions were amplified from genomic DNA by multiplex PCR using the deep immunoSEQ assay. Genomic DNA extracted from each cell subset was distributed evenly over all wells of several immunoSEQ 96-well plates, and each plate served as one replicate. For sorted subsets, about 200 ng genomic DNA, equal to some 30,000 T cell genomes, was loaded into each replicate PCR. The purified libraries were quantified using a Qubit 3.0 fluorometer, sized with a Bioanalyzer 2100, and then quantified again using the KAPA Library Quantification kit. Every immunoSEQ 96-well plate was sequenced on a dedicated single-read 150-cycle Illumina NextSeq 550 flow cell. The source study handled its data this way. Because only junctional sequences without quality scores were contained in the immunoSEQ output, filtering matching that applied to full-length reads could not be performed. Sequences were annotated with PyIR, a Python wrapper for IgBLAST v1.9, using IMGT germline references to assign V/J genes and CDR3. Reads with weak V/J assignments (E-value above 1e-6), missing CDR3, stop codons, out-of-frame junctions, or ambiguous translated residues were removed. A V3J clonotype was defined by an identical inferred V gene, J gene, and CDR3 amino acid sequence. The percentage overlap between two repertoires was calculated by dividing the number of shared unique clonotypes by the size of the smaller repertoire. Three approaches were used to assess repertoire richness: RTK rarefaction, the Chao1 estimator, and Recon v2.1 estimates of unobserved clonotypes. OLGA was used to compute generation probabilities for all TCRbeta clonotypes that the gDNA method yielded from a handful of donors. In TCRdb, the immuneACCESS table is reduced to in-frame sequences with V and J assigned. These tables do not hold every clone; where another copy was compared, an unresolved V gene accounts for under half, and the others remain unexplained. The V and J calls and clone size were taken over from that table, and D and trimming were inferred from the DNA. The sample table contains 600,000 to 750,000 clones; only one count was recorded for about two thirds of them. 1.8% of the sample is taken by the ten largest.

To note about this clone: The antigen this receptor binds is unknown. No much larger clone exists at a distance of one base, and base qualities are not known.

The donors were healthy, HIV-negative adults with no recently reported acute infections or vaccinations. Every donor was a Caucasian adult living in Nashville, Tennessee, USA. CD4+ T cells were enriched through magnetic negative selection, after which naive cells were positively selected on CD45RA and the remaining negative fraction served as the memory subset. Blood was obtained by leukapheresis, after which PBMCs were separated by Ficoll-Histopaque density gradient centrifugation and cryopreserved in liquid nitrogen vapor phase. Purity and quantity of every magnetically sorted T cell population were checked by analytical flow cytometry. Genomic DNA was isolated from every sorted fraction and measured by UV absorbance on a Nanodrop 2000c. Sequences LNHDA (CDR1) and SQIVND (CDR2) are obtained from the germline V gene (reference sequence). Germline trimming: 2 bases from V, 4 bases from J; junction bases outside gene matches: 5. Including cysteine and phenylalanine, the CDR3 has 16 amino acids. The sequence is cut down to CDR3 DNA, 48 bases in frame from base 1.

The paper as a whole reports these results and caveats: Only blood was sampled, and tissue TCR repertoires likely differ from those in blood. Because the study included only a small number of donors, the genetic and exposure-history diversity represented was limited. Clonotypes shared by all four sorted-subset donors showed higher generation probabilities than non-shared clonotypes. Pairwise subsampling led to the expectation that sequencing depth would affect the degree of clonotype sharing among donors. Rarefaction of sorted-subset datasets indicated incomplete sequencing despite the large sequencing depth. Naive subsets generally had larger estimated clonotype richness than memory subsets did. When four donors were compared, the shared fraction of clonotypes was roughly 5% for naive CD4, less than 4% for naive CD8, more than 2% for memory CD4, and approximately 0.4% for memory CD8.

Sequencing used memory CD4+ T cells sorted from blood. The cell subset or site label here, explained by the study, means: CD45RA-negative fraction. Recombination connected TRBV19 to TRBJ2-3, with 11 central nucleotides matching TRBD1. The TCR originated in a woman aged 30 to 39 in good health. The bases read TGTGCCAGTAGTATACATTCGGGACAGGGGGCAGATACGCAGTATTTT. Its translation reads: CASSIHSGQGADTQYF.